A single T cell receptor beta chain is shown here with its context. Its cognate antigen is unknown. Separate from the roughly 670-subject first cohort, the 120-subject validation cohort was the one that the donors belonged to. Method: immunoSEQ multiplex PCR; TCRdb's copy keeps in-frame clones and lacks some. The sample includes under 250,000 clones, approximately 87% of them seen just once. Looked up from germline, CDR1 is MGHRA and CDR2 is YSYEKL. The CDR3 consists of 14 residues. V lost 1 base and J 4 bases, leaving 7 bases between the germline ends. The data stem from a study of cytomegalovirus exposure and HLA in healthy donors. Study results and caveats: The study found most TCR sequences rare, yet found some public TCRs in many donors. High sensitivity and specificity were reportedly achieved when the classifier diagnosed cytomegalovirus status. The investigators catalogued 150 to 200 TCR beta chains as cytomegalovirus-associated.

The material sequenced was PBMCs. This clonotype was obtained from a man in his late teens or twenties in good health and CMV-seronegative. The V call is TRBV4-1, the J call TRBJ2-2; D ambiguous. CDR3 region: CASSQVGSTGELFF. Written as DNA, the CDR3 is TGCGCCAGCAGCCAAGTTGGCAGCACCGGGGAGCTGTTTTTT.